This TCR beta chain was recovered during a study of shared clonotypes between healthy human individuals. As for this clone: Its antigen remains unknown.

CDR1 is SGHTA and CDR2 is FQGNSA in the germline V gene. V dropped 2 bases and J dropped 9 bases, with 8 bases sitting between them. There are 12 residues in the CDR3. Subsets obtained from CD4+ cells comprised CD45RA+ naive and CD45RA-negative memory cells. Findings of the study overall: The study found lower generation probabilities in non-shared clonotypes than in those shared by all four donors.

Data came from immunoSEQ multiplex PCR; TCRdb stores just in-frame clones and leaves some out. The sample has roughly 2,500,000 clones; 80% to 95% are singletons. The source material was naive CD4+ T cells from PBMCs. Subset indicated: CD45RA+ positively selected. The sequence derives from a man aged 18 to 30 in good health. Some clones in this sample may be carry-over from other donors' samples. The J gene is TRBJ2-1, the V gene TRBV7-2; D is unresolved. CDR3 protein: CASSLWVGEQFF. For the CDR3, the DNA is TGTGCCAGCAGCTTATGGGTGGGTGAGCAGTTCTTC.